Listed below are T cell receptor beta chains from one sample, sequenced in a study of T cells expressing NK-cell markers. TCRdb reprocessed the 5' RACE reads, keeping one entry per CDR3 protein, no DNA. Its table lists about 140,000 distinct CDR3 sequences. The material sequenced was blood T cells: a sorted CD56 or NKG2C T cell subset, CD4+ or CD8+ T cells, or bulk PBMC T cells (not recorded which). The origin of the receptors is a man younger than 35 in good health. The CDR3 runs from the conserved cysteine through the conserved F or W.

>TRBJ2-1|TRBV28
CASSLHSTSGVEFF
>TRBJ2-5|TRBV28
CASSHRTGSQETQYF
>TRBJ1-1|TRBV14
CASSQVPGQQAFF
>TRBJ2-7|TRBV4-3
CASSQDSGAGGPGEQYF
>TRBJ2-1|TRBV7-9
CASSLRTGYNEQFF
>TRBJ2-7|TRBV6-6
CASSDRAYEQYF
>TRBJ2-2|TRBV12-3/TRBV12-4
CASSPLRSGTGPGELFF
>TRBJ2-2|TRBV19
CASITGGIGELFF
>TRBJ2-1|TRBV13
CASSPGSYNEQFF
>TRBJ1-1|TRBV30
CAWQLGQGITEAFF
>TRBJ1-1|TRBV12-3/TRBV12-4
CASSQTADVMSTEAFF
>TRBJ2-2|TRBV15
CAISNVRDTGELFF
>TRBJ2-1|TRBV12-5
CASGLARRDRSPLANNEQFF
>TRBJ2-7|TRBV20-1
CSAVPGGSASSYEQYF
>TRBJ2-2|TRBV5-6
CASSSGNTGELFF
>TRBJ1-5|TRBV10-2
CASSEGRLQPQHF
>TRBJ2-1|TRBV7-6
CASSYLAGGPRNEQFF
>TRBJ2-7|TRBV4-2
CASSQAGTGTSYEQYF
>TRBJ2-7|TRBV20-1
CSAPAGTNYEQYF
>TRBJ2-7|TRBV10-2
CASSEGGYYEQYF
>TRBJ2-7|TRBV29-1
CSVEEVGIAYEQYF
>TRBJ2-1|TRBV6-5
CASSSGVGEQFF
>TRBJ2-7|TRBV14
CASSFGSGRLYEQYF
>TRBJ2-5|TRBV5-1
CASSLLPSGRAEETQYF
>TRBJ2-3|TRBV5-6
CASSPPPLAGSTDTQYF
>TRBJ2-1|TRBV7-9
CASSFSSDMAFF
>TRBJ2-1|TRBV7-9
CASRQGINEQFF
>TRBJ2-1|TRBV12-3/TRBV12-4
CASRDTLGGSIYNEQFF
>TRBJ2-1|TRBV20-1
CSARQRGTGEYNEQFF
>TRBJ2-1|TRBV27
CASSLDPRRGRDNEQFF
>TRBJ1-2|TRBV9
CASSAASGPSYGYTF
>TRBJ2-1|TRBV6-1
CASSVPAGGTNEQFF
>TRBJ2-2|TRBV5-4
CASASDRWGTGELFF
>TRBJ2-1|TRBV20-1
CSARASGAYNEQFF
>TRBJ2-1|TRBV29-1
CSVYGRGGNEQFF
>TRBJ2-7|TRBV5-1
CASSLSPTGGAYEQYF
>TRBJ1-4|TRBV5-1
CASSRDSRGEKLFF
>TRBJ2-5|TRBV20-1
CSAPPGDGTQETQYF
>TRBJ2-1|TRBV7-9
CASSSRLAGIPDEQFF
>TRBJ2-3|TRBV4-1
CASSQGPQPVPDTQYF
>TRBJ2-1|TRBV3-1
CASSQVSLDNEQFF
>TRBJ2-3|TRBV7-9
CASSFPGSDTQYF
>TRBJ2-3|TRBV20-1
CSARDGGAGSTDTQYF